One and the same sample provided the 26 T cell receptor beta chains below, sequenced in a study of patients with pleural tuberculosis. In TCRdb, the reads were re-called with MiXCR into one record per CDR3 protein. The table records nearly 30,000 distinct CDR3 sequences, over 15% of them present only once. What was sequenced was peripheral blood. The origin of the receptors is a human donor with pleural tuberculosis.

This clonotype was recorded a few times. The gene calls are TRBV7-3 and TRBJ2-6; no clear D. Germline-derived CDR1 and CDR2 are SGHTA and FQGTGA. The CDR3 covers 15 residues. Trimming took off 3 bases at V and 2 bases at J, with 8 bases between the two ends. The CDR3 DNA reads as TGTGCCAGCAGCTTGGGATCTACTGGGGCCAACGTCCTGACTTTC. This encodes CASSLGSTGANVLTF.

Concerning this clonotype itself: One end of the junction does not line up with germline, which may come from a read error. The chain has TRBV25-1 and TRBJ1-1, with TRBD1 as a possible D gene (5 bases). CDR1 and CDR2 from the germline V gene are MGHDK and SYGVNS. CDR3 length equals 13 residues. The CDR3 loop is CVSTDVGGTEAFF. The CDR3 coding sequence is TGCGTCAGCACGGACGTTGGGGGCACTGAAGCTTTCTTT.

The chain carries TRBV13 and TRBJ1-5; 7 nucleotides agree with TRBD1. Germline-derived CDR1 and CDR2 are PRHDT and FYEKMQ (reference sequence). The CDR3 covers 14 residues. V lost 8 bases to trimming and J lost 5 bases; unmatched junction nucleotides: 9. The CDR3 region has the DNA TGTGCCAGCGGAGACAGGGCTGCCGATCAGCCCCAGCATTTT. Translating it yields CASGDRAADQPQHF.

This clonotype showed up many times. This chain links TRBV20-1 with TRBJ1-5; D possibly corresponds to TRBD1 (6 bases). Germline CDR1 DFQATT, CDR2 SNEGSKA (reference sequence). The CDR3 length is 17 residues. V was pared by 0 bases and J by 0 bases, with 15 bases between. Here the CDR3 reads CSAREIGGFYSNQPQHF. The CDR3 nucleotides are TGCAGTGCTAGAGAAATAGGGGGATTTTATAGCAATCAGCCCCAGCATTTT.

This clonotype was picked up many times. The V gene is TRBV19, the J gene TRBJ1-6; D call uncertain. The CDR3 totals 14 residues. From germline, CDR1 is LNHDA and CDR2 SQIVND (reference sequence). Deletions cut 5 bases from V and 9 bases from J, with 14 bases between. Here the CDR3 reads CASSQNGLTSPLHF. The DNA of the CDR3 is TGTGCCAGTAGTCAAAACGGCTTAACTTCACCCCTCCACTTT.

This clonotype is termed medium-sized. This chain links TRBV27 with TRBJ1-5, with D hard to call. The V gene lost 5 bases and the J gene lost 7 bases, with 12 bases spanning the gap. CDR1 and CDR2 from the germline V gene are MNHEY and SMNVEV (reference sequence). This CDR3 contains 13 residues. The CDR3 reads CASSHSEAQPQHF. In DNA, the CDR3 is TGTGCCAGCAGTCACTCGGAGGCACAGCCCCAGCATTTT.

This clonotype has at least ten counts. The chain links TRBV27 to TRBJ2-1; D tentatively fits TRBD1 or TRBD2 (6 bases each). The CDR3 loop spans 15 amino acids. Germline assignment: CDR1 MNHEY and CDR2 SMNVEV (reference sequence). The V and J ends lost 2 bases and 2 bases respectively, with 10 bases between them. CDR3 in amino acids: CASSLPGATYNEQFF. The DNA for the CDR3 is TGTGCCAGCAGTTTACCGGGGGCGACCTACAATGAGCAGTTCTTC.

Ten or more counts support this clonotype. The chain uses TRBV7-9 and TRBJ1-1; a possible D gene is TRBD1 (5 bases). This CDR3 spans 13 amino acids. Germline CDR1 SEHNR, CDR2 FQNEAQ (reference sequence). Trimming removed 3 bases at V and 1 base at J, with 6 bases between. The DNA of the CDR3 is TGTGCCAGCAGCTTCGGGGGGAACACTGAAGCTTTCTTT. Its translation is CASSFGGNTEAFF.

This clonotype came up many times. The genes are TRBV24-1 and TRBJ1-5; D is undetermined. In germline, CDR1 is KGHDR, CDR2 SFDVKD. Between the trimmed V and J ends, which lost 10 bases and 3 bases, there was a span of 21 bases. This CDR3 is 16 amino acids long. CDR3 region: CATPRNHQGSNQPQHF. In DNA, the CDR3 is TGTGCCACTCCAAGGAACCATCAAGGATCCAATCAGCCCCAGCATTTT.

V and J are TRBV27 and TRBJ1-1; D might be TRBD1 (5 bases). Germline V gene data show CDR1 as MNHEY and CDR2 as SMNVEV (reference sequence). The length of the CDR3 is 14 residues. The germline V and J ends were trimmed by 3 bases and 1 base, with 9 bases remaining between them. The CDR3 region has the DNA TGTGCCAGCAGTTTGGCGACAGCGAACACTGAAGCTTTCTTT. Amino acids: CASSLATANTEAFF.

This clonotype is medium-sized (0.01 to 0.1%) within its sample. The genes are TRBV6-1 and TRBJ1-5; D remains ambiguous. Germline assignment: CDR1 MNHNS and CDR2 SASEGT. Trimming cost V 7 bases and J 1 base, with 14 bases left between them. The CDR3 has 15 residues. The CDR3 spells CASMETQRSNQPQHF. The CDR3 bases are TGTGCCAGCATGGAAACGCAAAGAAGCAATCAGCCCCAGCATTTT.

This clonotype was picked up many times. The rearrangement links TRBV5-4 to TRBJ1-2; 8 nucleotides match TRBD1. The ends lost 4 bases at V and 12 bases at J; junction bases unmatched: 11. There are 13 residues in the CDR3. Per the germline V gene, CDR1 is SGHNT and CDR2 is YYREEE (reference sequence). Written as DNA, the CDR3 is TGTGCCAGCAGCACCGACAGGGGCCCGGGAGACACCTTC. Its protein product is CASSTDRGPGDTF.

This clonotype was detected ten times or more. The chain employs TRBV4-1 and TRBJ2-7; D is undetermined. The germline gives CDR1 MGHRA, CDR2 YSYEKL. Trimming removed 1 base at V and 2 bases at J, with 15 bases between. The CDR3 contains 16 residues. The CDR3 loop is CASSQVPRITAYEQYF. In DNA form, the CDR3 reads TGCGCCAGCAGCCAAGTCCCTCGGATTACCGCCTACGAGCAGTACTTC.

In this sample, this clonotype turned up many times. The gene calls are TRBV20-1 and TRBJ2-1, with TRBD2 identical over 9 bases. Germline V gives CDR1 DFQATT, CDR2 SNEGSKA (reference sequence). With 3 bases clipped from V and 6 bases from J, the junction kept 3 bases outside the gene matches. The CDR3 extends over 13 amino acids. CDR3 coding DNA: TGCAGTGCTAGGGCGGGAGGGATCAATGAGCAGTTCTTC. It codes for CSARAGGINEQFF.

This clonotype was recorded at least ten times. The rearrangement joins TRBV27 to TRBJ1-5; D ambiguous. CDR1 is MNHEY and CDR2 is SMNVEV in the germline V gene (reference sequence). The V end was cut by 1 base, the J end by 0 bases, with 10 bases between. The CDR3 extends over 16 amino acids. CDR3 DNA: TGTGCCAGCAGTTTATATGGAGGCGGTAGCAATCAGCCCCAGCATTTT. Residues: CASSLYGGGSNQPQHF.

This clonotype has ten or more counts. The chain is built from TRBV29-1 and TRBJ2-7; D uncertain. The germline V gene has CDR1 SQVTM and CDR2 ANQGSEA. The CDR3 runs to 13 residues. V was shortened by 1 base and J by 3 bases, with 10 bases between the two germline ends. As DNA, the CDR3 is TGCAGCGTTGAAGGGACGGTGGACTACGAGCAGTACTTC. Protein product: CSVEGTVDYEQYF.

In its sample, this clonotype was seen many times. The chain has TRBV18 and TRBJ2-7; 10 bases agree with TRBD2. The CDR3 is 14 residues long. Germline lookup yields CDR1 KGHSH and CDR2 LQKENI. J was trimmed by 4 bases and V by 2 bases; bases with no gene match: 2. CDR3 coding DNA: TGTGCCAGCTCACCAGGACTAGCGGCGTACGAGCAGTACTTC. This codes for CASSPGLAAYEQYF.

This clonotype was recorded at least ten times. This may be a read error, as it is one base from a much larger clone. Here the CDR3 reads CASRLNRANYGYAF. CDR3 sequence (DNA): TGTGCCAGCAGGCTTAACAGGGCTAACTATGGCTACGCCTTC. The rearrangement links TRBV2 to TRBJ1-2, with D perhaps matching TRBD1 (6 bases). CDR3 size: 14 residues. Germline CDR1 SNHLY, CDR2 FYNNEI.

In its sample, this clonotype was seen many times. The chain has TRBV4-1 and TRBJ2-2, with 9 bases that match TRBD1. V dropped 6 bases and J dropped 5; count of bases not matched to a gene: 13. Per the germline V gene, CDR1 is MGHRA and CDR2 is YSYEKL. The CDR3 has 17 amino acids. The CDR3 protein is CASSLKRDREVTGELFF. The CDR3 DNA reads TGCGCCAGCAGTCTAAAAAGGGACAGGGAGGTAACCGGGGAGCTGTTTTTT.

This clonotype was recorded a few times. The chain recombines TRBV5-6 with TRBJ2-5; 10 bases align to TRBD1. There are 15 residues in the CDR3. Trimming removed 3 bases from V and 5 bases from J; junction bases left unmatched: 7. Germline V lookup: CDR1 SGHDT, CDR2 YYEEEE. The CDR3 sequence: CASSWTGTGVETQYF. In nucleotides, the CDR3 is TGTGCCAGCAGCTGGACCGGGACAGGGGTCGAGACCCAGTACTTC.

This clonotype was seen many times. The chain uses TRBV29-1 and TRBJ2-3, with a weak D call TRBD1 (5 bases). The CDR3 is 12 amino acids. CDR1 is SQVTM, CDR2 ANQGSEA, per germline. With 6 bases removed from V and 1 base from J, the gap between germline ends came to 8 bases. The CDR3 spells CSVPTGTDTQYF. The CDR3 DNA sequence: TGCAGCGTCCCGACAGGCACAGATACGCAGTATTTT.

This clonotype has ten or more counts. The V call is TRBV7-2, the J call TRBJ1-5; D is unresolved. CDR1 is SGHTA, CDR2 FQGNSA, per germline. V lost 1 base and J 11 bases, leaving 6 bases between the germline ends. CDR3 length: 11 residues. CDR3 protein: CASSLGRTQHF. CDR3 coding DNA: TGTGCCAGCAGCTTAGGAAGAACCCAGCATTTT.

In this sample, this clonotype turned up many times. The chain joins TRBV12-3 or TRBV12-4 to TRBJ1-5, with a tentative D call TRBD1 (5 bases). V lost 2 bases and J 3 bases, leaving 11 bases between the germline ends. CDR3 length equals 15 residues. The CDR3 reads CASSLSGRDNQPQHF. The CDR3 nucleotides are TGTGCCAGCAGTTTATCGGGCAGGGACAATCAGCCCCAGCATTTT.

Of note for this clonotype: A much larger clone lies a single base off, so this may be a read error. The chain carries TRBV5-1 and TRBJ2-3; unclear D gene. The end of the DNA fits TRBJ1-5 better, so the J call may be wrong. This CDR3 is built from 15 residues. Germline V gene data show CDR1 as SGHRS and CDR2 as YFSETQ. CDR3 protein: CASSLARQFTDTQHF. The CDR3 DNA reads as TGCGCCAGCAGCTTGGCCAGGCAGTTCACAGATACGCAGCATTTT.

This clonotype was recorded at least ten times. The chain combines TRBV6-6 with TRBJ1-6, with D uncertain. This CDR3 region has 15 residues. V was clipped by 3 bases and J by 12 bases, with 18 bases between them. The germline gives CDR1 MNHNY, CDR2 SVGAGI (reference sequence). The CDR3: CASSYSSGGSGPLHF. DNA of the CDR3: TGTGCCAGCAGTTATTCTTCCGGCGGGTCAGGACCCCTCCACTTT.

This clonotype was counted at least ten times. The chain recombines TRBV12-3 or TRBV12-4 with TRBJ2-1; 7 nucleotides agree with TRBD1. Trimming took 7 bases from V and 2 from J; bases not matched to a gene: 11. The CDR3 is made up of 16 amino acids. This chain's CDR3 is CASNDRDSFTYNEQFF. For the CDR3, the DNA is TGTGCCAGCAACGACCGGGACAGCTTTACCTACAATGAGCAGTTCTTC.